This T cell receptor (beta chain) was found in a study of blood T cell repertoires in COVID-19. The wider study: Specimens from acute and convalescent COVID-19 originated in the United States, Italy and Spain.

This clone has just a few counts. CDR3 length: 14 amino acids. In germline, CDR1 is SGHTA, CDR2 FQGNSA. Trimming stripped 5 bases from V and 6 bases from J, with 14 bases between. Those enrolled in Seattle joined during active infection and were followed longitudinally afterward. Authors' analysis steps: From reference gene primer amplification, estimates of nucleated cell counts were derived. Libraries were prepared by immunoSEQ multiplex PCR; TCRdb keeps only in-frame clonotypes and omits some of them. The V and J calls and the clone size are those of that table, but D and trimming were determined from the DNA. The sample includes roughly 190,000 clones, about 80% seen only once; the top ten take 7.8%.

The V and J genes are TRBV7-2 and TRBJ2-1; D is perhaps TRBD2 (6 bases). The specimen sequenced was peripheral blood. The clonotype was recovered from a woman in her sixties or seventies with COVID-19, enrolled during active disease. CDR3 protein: CASSRLGSFNEQFF. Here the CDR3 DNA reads TGTGCCAGCAGCCGCCTCGGGAGTTTCAATGAGCAGTTCTTC.